This T cell receptor (beta chain) was found in a study of shared clonotypes between healthy human individuals. Trimming took 0 bases from V and 1 from J; bases not matched to a gene: 6. Germline values: CDR1 SEHNR, CDR2 FQNEAQ (reference sequence). The CDR3 sequence is 16 residues long. Splitting of each subset's genomic DNA was done evenly across several immunoSEQ plates. Using immunoSEQ multiplex PCR, the repertoire was profiled, and TCRdb retains in-frame clones only, with some absent. The sample has about 110,000 clones, about 62% seen once; the top ten hold about 26%. The origin of this receptor is a woman in her twenties or thirties in good health. The chain joins TRBV7-9 to TRBJ2-7, with 7 bases fitting TRBD1. The material sequenced was memory CD8+ T cells sorted from blood. Indicated subset: CD45RO+ cells pooled with CCR7-negative TemRA cells. DNA for the CDR3: TGTGCCAGCAGCTTAGCCATACAGGGGAGTTCCTACGAGCAGTACTTC. This codes for CASSLAIQGSSYEQYF.